This TCR beta chain was documented in a study of T cells in Graves' hyperthyroidism and ophthalmopathy. This clonotype was counted between two and nine times. Amplification targeted TCR beta CDR3 regions from RNA transcripts. The primer set for the first-round RT-PCR of the TCR CDR3 was HTBI. TCRdb independently ran MiXCR on the multiplex PCR reads; one entry per CDR3 protein. The sample lists approximately 620,000 distinct CDR3 sequences, more than 15% occurring once. CDR1 and CDR2 (germline): SGHRS, YFSETQ. With V trimmed by 5 bases and J by 2 bases, 10 bases remained unmatched. The CDR3 runs 17 residues.

The sequenced material came from blood. The TCR comes from a woman aged 40 to 50 with Graves' ophthalmopathy. The chain employs TRBV5-1 and TRBJ2-3, with 11 bases identical to TRBD2. In nucleotides, the CDR3 is TGCGCCAGCAGGGAAATACCGGGACTAGCGGACACAGATACGCAGTATTTT. Protein: CASREIPGLADTDTQYF.